This T cell receptor beta chain is from a study of shared clonotypes between healthy human individuals (dated by TCRdb to between 2020 and 2021). Background for the entire study: A couple of women and a few men aged 18 to 49 years were included in the cohort. Different laboratories and diverse techniques were used to prepare libraries and sequence TCR repertoires, to increase sequencing depth and limit assay-specific biases. Per donor, leukapheresis produced somewhere between about 0.8 and 9 billion PBMCs. Blood TCR repertoires of four to six healthy adults were deeply sequenced to estimate repertoire size and the extent of clonotype sharing between individuals. For each donor, three plates each were used for CD4 naive and CD4 memory, two plates were used for CD8 naive, and one plate was used for CD8 memory. The paper's findings and limits, for the study overall: Rarefaction of sorted-subset datasets indicated incomplete sequencing despite the large sequencing depth. Higher generation probabilities were observed for clonotypes shared by all four sorted-subset donors than for non-shared clonotypes. Naive subsets generally had larger estimated clonotype richness than memory subsets did. Pairwise subsampling led to the expectation that sequencing depth would affect the degree of clonotype sharing among donors. Sharing across several donors was observed for approximately 5% of naive CD4, 3.5% of naive CD8, around 2.5% of memory CD4, and about 0.38% of memory CD8 clonotypes. Sampling was limited to blood, and TCR repertoires in tissue likely differ from TCR repertoires in blood. The small number of donors limited the genetic and exposure-history diversity represented.

The donors were healthy, HIV-negative adults who had no recently reported acute infections or vaccinations. Only Caucasian adults living in Nashville, Tennessee, USA were represented among the donors. CD8 memory samples were composed of magnetically selected CD45RO+ cells combined with CCR7-negative CD45RA+ effector memory (TemRA) cells. Blood was collected by leukapheresis, and PBMCs were isolated by Ficoll-Histopaque density gradient centrifugation and then cryopreserved in liquid nitrogen vapor phase. Analytical flow cytometry was used to check the purity and quantity of every magnetically sorted T cell population. From each sorted fraction, genomic DNA was isolated and quantified by UV absorbance on a Nanodrop 2000c. As concerns this clone: The antigen this receptor binds is unknown. It has no much larger one-base neighbor in the sample; base qualities were not kept.

Germline trimming: 4 bases from V, 6 bases from J; junction bases outside gene matches: 7. The germline V gene yields SGHRS for CDR1 and YFSETQ for CDR2. From the cysteine up to the phenylalanine, the CDR3 has a length of 13 residues. CDR3 DNA is the only sequence kept; it has 39 bases, read in frame from the first base. Using the deep immunoSEQ assay, multiplex PCR amplified TCR CDR3 regions from genomic DNA. Extracted genomic DNA from each cell subset was distributed evenly across all wells of several immunoSEQ 96-well plates, and each plate was treated as a replicate. For sorted subsets, each replicate PCR was loaded with around 220 ng genomic DNA, equivalent to about 33,000 T cell genomes. The purified libraries were quantified using a Qubit 3.0 fluorometer, sized with a Bioanalyzer 2100, and then quantified again using the KAPA Library Quantification kit. Each immunoSEQ 96-well plate was sequenced on its own single-read 150-cycle Illumina NextSeq 550 flow cell. As for how the authors treated the data: Because only junctional sequences without quality scores were contained in the immunoSEQ output, filtering matching that applied to full-length reads could not be performed. Sequences were annotated with PyIR, a Python wrapper for IgBLAST v1.9, using IMGT germline references to assign V/J genes and CDR3. Any read was removed if the V/J assignment was weak (E-value above 1e-6), the CDR3 was missing, or the read contained stop codons, out-of-frame junctions, or ambiguous translated residues. V3J clonotypes were defined as sequences sharing the same inferred V gene, J gene, and CDR3 amino acid sequence. Percentage overlap between repertoires was computed as shared unique clonotypes divided by the size of the smaller repertoire. Repertoire richness was assessed with RTK rarefaction, the Chao1 estimator, and Recon v2.1 estimates of unobserved clonotypes. Generation probabilities were computed with OLGA for all TCRbeta clonotypes obtained by the gDNA method from several donors. The table was pulled from immuneACCESS by TCRdb, which kept in-frame rearrangements only. Such tables lose some clones; where checked, under half of the loss comes from unresolved V genes, and the rest has no known cause. V, J and clone size were drawn from that table, and D and trimming were deduced from the DNA. This sample is represented by over 300,000 clones; roughly 84% of them were singletons. The top ten constitute about 16% of the sample.

Material: memory CD8+ T cells sorted from blood. The cell subset or site label, as the study defines it: CD45RO+ cells pooled with CCR7-negative TemRA cells. The chain joins TRBV5-1 to TRBJ2-7, and TRBD1 aligns with 7 junction nucleotides. This TCR was recovered from a man aged 18 to 29 in good health. The sequenced DNA: TGCGCCAGCAGCGTTGTCCGGGACAGCGAGCAGTACTTC. It encodes CASSVVRDSEQYF.